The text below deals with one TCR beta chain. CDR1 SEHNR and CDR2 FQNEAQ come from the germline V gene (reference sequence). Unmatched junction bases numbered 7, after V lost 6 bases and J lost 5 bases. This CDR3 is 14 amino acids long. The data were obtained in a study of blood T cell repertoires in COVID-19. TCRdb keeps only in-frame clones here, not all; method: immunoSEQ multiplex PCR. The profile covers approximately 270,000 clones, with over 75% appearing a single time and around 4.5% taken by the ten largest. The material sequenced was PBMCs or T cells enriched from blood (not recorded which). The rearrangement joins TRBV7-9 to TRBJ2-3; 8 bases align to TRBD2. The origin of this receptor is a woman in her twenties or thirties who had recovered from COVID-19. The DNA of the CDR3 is TGTGCCAGCAGTCGGACTAGCATGGGAGATACGCAGTATTTT. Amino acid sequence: CASSRTSMGDTQYF.